This TCR beta chain was sequenced in a study of shared clonotypes between healthy human individuals. For the study at large: The plates for each donor numbered three CD4 naive, three CD4 memory, two CD8 naive and one CD8 memory. Notes on the study in general: When compared with the clonotypes that were shared by all four sorted-subset donors, the non-shared clonotypes turned out to have lower generation probabilities.

Each subset's genomic DNA was shared equally among a number of immunoSEQ plates. The method was immunoSEQ multiplex PCR; TCRdb's version includes in-frame clones alone and lacks a portion of them. This table has approximately 1.5 million clones, just under 99% appearing once. Germline-derived CDR1 and CDR2 are SGHRS and YFSETQ. Trimming cost V 9 bases and J 1 base, with 17 bases left between them. This CDR3 is built from 14 residues. Notes on this clone: Its target is unknown.

Sequencing input: naive CD4+ T cells sorted from blood. The subset is: CD45RA+ positively selected. This clonotype originated in a man younger than 45 in good health. The gene calls are TRBV5-1 and TRBJ2-7, with a possible D match to TRBD2 (7 bases). Written as DNA, the CDR3 is TGCGCCACCCGGGGGGCAGGCCAATCCTACGAGCAGTACTTC. The encoded protein is CATRGAGQSYEQYF.